Here is one T cell receptor (beta chain) with its context. Its target is unknown. The sample originates from a study of T cells after yellow fever vaccination. In the study overall: Libraries from low-cell-number fractions were prepared with the SMART-Seq v4 Ultra Low Input RNA kit.

This CDR3 has 17 amino acids. CDR1 and CDR2 from the germline V gene are LNHDA and SQIVND (reference sequence). V lost 3 bases to trimming and J lost 10 bases; unmatched junction nucleotides: 17. Study conclusions and caveats: Peak timing came faster in the weaker secondary response, day 5 versus 15. Most primary-vaccination clones recurred post-booster (around 97% CD4, about 87% CD8).

TCR cDNA, made by 5'RACE template switching, carried an added universal primer site and UMIs. One entry per CDR3 protein results from TCRdb running MiXCR on the 5' RACE reads. The sample holds about 360,000 distinct CDR3 sequences, over 5% seen once. Specimen: PBMCs, collected 5 days after the yellow fever booster vaccination. This chain links TRBV19 with TRBJ2-1, with TRBD2 matching 8 bases. This sequence was found in a man under 40 who received the YFV17D yellow fever vaccine. CDR3 region: CASSMPVLTGGHREQFF. DNA for the CDR3: TGTGCCAGTAGTATGCCAGTCCTAACGGGAGGGCATCGAGAGCAGTTCTTC.